One sample yielded the 13 T cell receptor beta chains listed below, sequenced in a study of cytomegalovirus exposure and HLA in healthy donors. Researchers ran the PCR with 60 Vbeta and 13 Jbeta primers. The assay was immunoSEQ multiplex PCR, and TCRdb's table has in-frame clones only and misses some. The data hold under 90,000 clones, with over 70% observed a single time. The source material was PBMCs. These receptors were taken from a man aged 40-49 years in good health and CMV-seropositive.

This chain uses TRBV28 with TRBJ1-2, with a possible D match to TRBD1 (6 bases). Trimming took 5 bases from V and 4 from J, leaving 14 bases between them. Germline lookup yields CDR1 MDHEN and CDR2 SYDVKM. This CDR3 spans 14 amino acids. The CDR3 is CASSPPGTSYGYTF. The CDR3 DNA reads as TGTGCCAGCAGTCCGCCCGGGACATCCTATGGCTACACCTTC.

This clone occurred once. The gene calls are TRBV4-3 and TRBJ1-5, with 9 bases that match TRBD1. Germline lookup yields CDR1 LGHNA and CDR2 YSLEER. CDR3 length equals 16 residues. After removal of 0 bases from V and 4 bases from J, the junction contained 4 bases not matched to a gene. The CDR3 bases are TGCGCCAGCAGCCAAGATATGGGACAGGGTAATCAGCCCCAGCATTTT. Its protein product is CASSQDMGQGNQPQHF.

The chain couples TRBV5-1 to TRBJ1-4; D not resolved. The V end lost 3 bases, the J end lost 5 bases, and 14 bases lay between the germline ends. Per the germline V gene, CDR1 is SGHRS and CDR2 is YFSETQ. CDR3 size: 15 residues. CDR3 residues: CASSSGLLGNEKLFF. DNA of the CDR3: TGCGCCAGCAGCTCAGGACTTTTGGGGAATGAAAAACTGTTTTTT.

The chain uses TRBV5-4 and TRBJ1-6; D gene unclear. Looked up from germline, CDR1 is SGHNT and CDR2 is YYREEE (reference sequence). The CDR3 spans 14 residues. The V end was cut by 0 bases, the J end by 11 bases, with 12 bases between. The CDR3 sequence is CASSLDGSGTPLHF. The CDR3 DNA reads TGTGCCAGCAGCTTGGATGGCTCGGGGACACCCCTCCACTTT.

This clone was observed a few times. The chain combines TRBV28 with TRBJ1-2; 8 bases line up with TRBD1. V lost 5 bases, J lost 5 bases, and 4 bases stayed unmatched. Germline lookup yields CDR1 MDHEN and CDR2 SYDVKM. There are 13 residues in the CDR3. CDR3 in DNA: TGTGCCAGCAGTCCGCGGACAGGGTATGGCTACACCTTC. Residues: CASSPRTGYGYTF.

Comments on this clone: A read error may account for a junction end that differs from germline. The rearrangement joins TRBV7-9 to TRBJ2-4, with 10 bases matching TRBD1. Germline CDR1 is SEHNR and CDR2 is FQNEAQ (reference sequence). This CDR3 spans 17 amino acids. The CDR3 reads CSSSHQTGGQAKNIQYF. For the CDR3, the DNA is TGTTCCAGCAGCCATCAGACAGGGGGCCAGGCCAAAAACATTCAGTACTTC.

The rearrangement links TRBV9 to TRBJ1-3, with a weak D call TRBD1 (6 bases). The CDR3 totals 15 residues. Trimming took off 3 bases at V and 3 bases at J, with 13 bases between the two ends. Germline CDR1 and CDR2: SGDLS and YYNGEE. The CDR3 spells CASSARGGDGNTIYF. CDR3 DNA: TGTGCCAGCAGCGCGAGGGGGGGAGATGGAAACACCATATATTTT.

The V call is TRBV6-1, the J call TRBJ2-1, with TRBD1 matching 8 bases. Germline loops: CDR1 MNHNS, CDR2 SASEGT. With V trimmed by 8 bases and J by 7 bases, 10 bases remained unmatched. The CDR3 contains 14 residues. This chain's CDR3 is CASVTSQGANEQFF. The DNA for the CDR3 is TGTGCCAGCGTGACGAGTCAGGGGGCTAATGAGCAGTTCTTC.

The V and J genes are TRBV29-1 and TRBJ2-3, with 7 bases that match TRBD1. Germline V CDR1 and CDR2: SQVTM, ANQGSEA. Trimming at V came to 4 bases and at J to 6 bases, leaving 7 bases not matched to a gene. The CDR3 has 13 residues. The CDR3 sequence: CSVATGEADTQYF. CDR3 coding DNA: TGCAGCGTTGCAACAGGGGAAGCGGATACGCAGTATTTT.

The chain is built from TRBV7-2 and TRBJ1-5, with D unclear. The V gene's germline CDR1 is SGHTA and CDR2 FQGNSA. V lost 5 bases and J 7 bases, leaving 12 bases between the germline ends. The CDR3 length is 13 residues. DNA for the CDR3: TGTGCCAGCAGCCCTGCCCCCGAGCAGCCCCAGCATTTT. It yields the protein CASSPAPEQPQHF. Full variable domain (remainder filled in from reference TRBV7-2 and TRBJ1-5): GAGVSQSPSNKVTEKGKDVELRCDPISGHTALYWYRQSLGQGLEFLIYFQGNSAPDKSGLPSDRFSAERTGGSVSTLTIQRTQQEDSAVYLCASSPAPEQPQHFGDGTRLSIL.

V gene TRBV2 combines with J gene TRBJ2-3; D is unclear. V was pared by 6 bases and J by 3 bases, with 16 bases between. The germline V gene encodes CDR1 SNHLY and CDR2 FYNNEI. The CDR3 runs 15 residues. CDR3 protein: CASSPDGIGTDTQYF. The CDR3 DNA reads as TGTGCCAGCAGCCCAGACGGAATCGGGACAGATACGCAGTATTTT.

J is TRBJ2-7 and V is TRBV10-1; 12 nucleotides line up with TRBD2. Germline assignment: CDR1 WNHNN and CDR2 SYGVQD (reference sequence). The CDR3 is 15 residues long. J gave up 0 bases and V 4 bases, and 1 base lay outside the gene matches. The CDR3 nucleotides are TGCGCCAGCAGTGGGACTAGCGGGAACTCCTACGAGCAGTACTTC. This translates into CASSGTSGNSYEQYF.

This clone was seen a single time. The chain uses TRBV27 and TRBJ1-5, with 10 nucleotides matching TRBD1. This CDR3 has 13 residues. J was trimmed by 6 bases and V by 4 bases; bases with no gene match: 0. Germline assignment: CDR1 MNHEY and CDR2 SMNVEV (reference sequence). CDR3 in DNA: TGTGCCAGCAGTTGGGACAGGGGTCAGCCCCAGCATTTT. This encodes CASSWDRGQPQHF.